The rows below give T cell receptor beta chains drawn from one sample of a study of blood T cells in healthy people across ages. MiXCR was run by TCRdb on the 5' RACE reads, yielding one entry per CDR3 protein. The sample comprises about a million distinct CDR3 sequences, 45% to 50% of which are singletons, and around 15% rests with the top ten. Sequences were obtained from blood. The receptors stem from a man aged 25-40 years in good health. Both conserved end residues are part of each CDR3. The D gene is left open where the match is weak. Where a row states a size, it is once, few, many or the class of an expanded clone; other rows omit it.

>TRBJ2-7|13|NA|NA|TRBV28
TGTGCCAGCAGTGTACAGATAACATACGAGCAGTACTTC
CASSVQITYEQYF
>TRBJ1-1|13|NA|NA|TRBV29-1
TGCAGCGTGACAGGATTCGGCAACGCTGAAGCTTTCTTT
CSVTGFGNAEAFF
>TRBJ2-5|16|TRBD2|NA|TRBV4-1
TGCGCCAGCAGCCAAAGGAGCGGGGGGGCCTTAGAGACCCAGTACTTC
CASSQRSGGALETQYF
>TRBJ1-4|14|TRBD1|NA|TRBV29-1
TGCAGCGTTGAATCGGCGGGGACAGGGAAGAAACTGTTTTTT
CSVESAGTGKKLFF
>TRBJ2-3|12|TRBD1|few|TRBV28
TGTGCATGGCAGGGGGCTACAGATACGCAGTATTTT
CAWQGATDTQYF
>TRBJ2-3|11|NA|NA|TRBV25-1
TGTGCCAGCAGTTGGGAGCTGACGCAGTATTTT
CASSWELTQYF
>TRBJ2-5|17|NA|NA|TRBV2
TGTGCCAGCAGTCCCCCTCGGGGGCTAGCCCACCAAGAGACCCAGTACTTC
CASSPPRGLAHQETQYF
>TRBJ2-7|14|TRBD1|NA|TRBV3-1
TGTGCCAGCACCTCGACAGGGGCGGCCTACGAGCAGTACTTC
CASTSTGAAYEQYF
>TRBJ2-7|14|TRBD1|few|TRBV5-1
TGCGCCAGCAGCTCGTGGACAGGGGACTACGAGCAGTACTTC
CASSSWTGDYEQYF
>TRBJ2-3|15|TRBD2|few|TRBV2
TGTGCCAGCACCATGGGACTAGCGGGGCTAGATACGCAGTATTTT
CASTMGLAGLDTQYF
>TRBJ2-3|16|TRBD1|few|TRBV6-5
TGTGCCAGCAGTCCCAGGGGGCGGGCGATCACAGATACGCAGTATTTT
CASSPRGRAITDTQYF
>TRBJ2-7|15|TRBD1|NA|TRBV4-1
TGCGCCAGCAGCCGCGGACAGGGGCCCGCCTACGAGCAGTACTTC
CASSRGQGPAYEQYF
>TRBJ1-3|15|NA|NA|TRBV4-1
TGCGCCAGCAGCCAGGGGGAAGGGCCTGGAAACACCATATATTTT
CASSQGEGPGNTIYF
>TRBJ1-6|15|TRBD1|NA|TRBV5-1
TGCGCCAGCCGCGAAACGGGACAGGGGAATTCACCCCTCCACTTT
CASRETGQGNSPLHF
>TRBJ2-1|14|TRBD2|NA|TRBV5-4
TGTGCCAGCAGCTTGAAACTAGCGGCAAATGAGCAGTTCTTC
CASSLKLAANEQFF
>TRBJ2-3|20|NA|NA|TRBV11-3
TGTGCCAGCCCACTAAAAGGGGGGTGGGTCATCGACCCTCGCACAGATACGCAGTATTTT
CASPLKGGWVIDPRTDTQYF
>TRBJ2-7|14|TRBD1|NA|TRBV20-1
TGCAGTGCTAGCGGGGGACAGGGGCAGTACGAGCAGTACTTC
CSASGGQGQYEQYF
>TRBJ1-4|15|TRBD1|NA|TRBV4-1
TGCGCCAGCAGCCAGATGACAGGGGGCATTGAAAAACTGTTTTTT
CASSQMTGGIEKLFF
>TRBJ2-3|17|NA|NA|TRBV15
TGTGCCACCAGCAGATCCACGGTGGGGTCGACCCGGGGTACGCAGTATTTT
CATSRSTVGSTRGTQYF
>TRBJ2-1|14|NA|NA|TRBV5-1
TGCGCCAGCAGCATCATGACAGATTACAATGAGCAGTTCTTC
CASSIMTDYNEQFF
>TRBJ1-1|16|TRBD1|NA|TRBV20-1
TGCAGTGCTAGAGCTCCGCAGGGGGCGCGTGGAACTGAAGCTTTCTTT
CSARAPQGARGTEAFF
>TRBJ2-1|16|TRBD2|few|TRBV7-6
TGTGCCAGCAGCTTAGTAACTAGCGTCCCTAATAATGAGCAGTTCTTC
CASSLVTSVPNNEQFF
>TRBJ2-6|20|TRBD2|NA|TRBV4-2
TGTGCCAGCAGCCAAGATTTCGCGGGGGGTACTTTGAACGGGGCCAACGTCCTGACTTTC
CASSQDFAGGTLNGANVLTF
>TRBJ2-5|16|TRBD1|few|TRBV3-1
TGTGCCAGCAGCCAAGGATCGACAGGGCTCCAAGAGACCCAGTACTTC
CASSQGSTGLQETQYF
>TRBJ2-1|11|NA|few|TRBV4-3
TGCGCCAGCAGCCAAGCTTCAGGGTTGTTCTTC
CASSQASGLFF
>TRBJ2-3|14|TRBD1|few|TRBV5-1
TGCGCCAGCAGCTTGGGGACAGGGGCTTATATGCAGTATTTT
CASSLGTGAYMQYF
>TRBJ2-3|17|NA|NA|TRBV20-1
TGCAGTGCTACTGCCAAGAGACTAGGGGGAGGCACAGATACGCAGTATTTT
CSATAKRLGGGTDTQYF
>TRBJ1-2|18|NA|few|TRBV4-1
TGCGCCAGCAGCCAAGATCTTCAAAGCTTGTCGGCTAACTATGGCTACACCTTC
CASSQDLQSLSANYGYTF
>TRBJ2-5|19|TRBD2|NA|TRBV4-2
TGTGCCAGCAGCCCGCCCTACGGGACTAGCGGGGGGGCCCAAGAGACCCAGTACTTC
CASSPPYGTSGGAQETQYF
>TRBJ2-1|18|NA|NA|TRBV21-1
TGTGCCAGCAGCAAAGATAGGGTCCCAATTTACTCCTACAATGAGCAGTTCTTC
CASSKDRVPIYSYNEQFF
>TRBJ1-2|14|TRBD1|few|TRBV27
TGTGCCAGCAGTTCGGGACAGGGGGACTATGGCTACACCTTC
CASSSGQGDYGYTF
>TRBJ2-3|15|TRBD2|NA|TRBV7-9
TGTGCCAGCAGCTTTCTAGCGGGGGGTGGAGATACGCAGTATTTT
CASSFLAGGGDTQYF
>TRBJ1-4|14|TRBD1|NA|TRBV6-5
TGTGCCAGCAGGGACAGGGGTACTAATGAAAAACTGTTTTTT
CASRDRGTNEKLFF
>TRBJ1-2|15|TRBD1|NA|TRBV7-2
TGTGCCAGCAGCTTACATGAGGGACAGCTCTATGGCTACACCTTC
CASSLHEGQLYGYTF
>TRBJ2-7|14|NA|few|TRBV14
TGTGCCAGCAGCCCGGAGACAGCTTACTACGAGCAGTACTTC
CASSPETAYYEQYF
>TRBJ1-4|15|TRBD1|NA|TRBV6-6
TGTGCCAGCAGTCGGGCGGGACAGGGAAATGAAAAACTGTTTTTT
CASSRAGQGNEKLFF
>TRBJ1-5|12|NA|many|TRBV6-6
TGTGCCAGCAGTTCCCCGAATCAGCCCCAGCATTTT
CASSSPNQPQHF
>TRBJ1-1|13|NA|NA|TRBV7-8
TGTGCCAGCAGCTTTGTTCGTGAGGGGGAAGCTTTCTTT
CASSFVREGEAFF
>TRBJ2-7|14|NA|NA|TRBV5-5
TGTGCCAGCAGCTTGGCCGAAATCTCCTACGAGCAGTACTTC
CASSLAEISYEQYF
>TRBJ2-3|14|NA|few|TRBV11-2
TGTGCCAGCAGCTTAAATTCCGCCCCAGATACGCAGTATTTT
CASSLNSAPDTQYF
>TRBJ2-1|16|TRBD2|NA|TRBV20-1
TGCAGTGCTAGAAGGCTAGCGGGGGCCTCCTGCAATGAGCAGTTCTTC
CSARRLAGASCNEQFF
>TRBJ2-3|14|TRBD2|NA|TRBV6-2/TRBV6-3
TGTGCCAGCAGTCGTAGCGGGGAGGGAGATACGCAGTATTTT
CASSRSGEGDTQYF
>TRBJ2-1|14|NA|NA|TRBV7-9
TGTGCCAGCAGCTTAGCGGTTGGGGGCCCCCGGTGGTTCTTC
CASSLAVGGPRWFF
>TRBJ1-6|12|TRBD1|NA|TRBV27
TGTGCCAGCAGCAGACAGGGCATAGGTCTCCACTTT
CASSRQGIGLHF
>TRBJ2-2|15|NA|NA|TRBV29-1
TGCAGCGTTGAGCTCCACAGGGCGAACACCGGGGAGCTGTTTTTT
CSVELHRANTGELFF
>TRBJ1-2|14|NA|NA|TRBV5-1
TGCGCCAGCAGCTCGTGGACCGATAGCTATGGCTACACCTTC
CASSSWTDSYGYTF
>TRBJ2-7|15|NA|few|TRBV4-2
TGTGCCAGCAGCCCCTACAGGATTACTACCTACGAGCAGTACTTC
CASSPYRITTYEQYF
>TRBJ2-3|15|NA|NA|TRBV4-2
TGTGCCAGCAGCCAAGTAACTCAGGAGGCAGATACGCAGTATTTT
CASSQVTQEADTQYF
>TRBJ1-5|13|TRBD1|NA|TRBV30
TGTGCCTGGGGCGAAGGGGGCTATCAGCCCCAGCATTTT
CAWGEGGYQPQHF
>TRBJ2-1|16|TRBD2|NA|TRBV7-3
TGTGCCAGCAGCGCAAACCTAGCGGGGGGCGACAATGAGCAGTTCTTC
CASSANLAGGDNEQFF
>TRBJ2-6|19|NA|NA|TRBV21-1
TGTGCCAGCAGCAAGGGACCCACGGTCCTACTCCCTGGGGCCAACGTCCTGACTTTC
CASSKGPTVLLPGANVLTF
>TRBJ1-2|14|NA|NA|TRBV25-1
TGTGCCAGCAGTGAATTTCCAGGGGACTATGGCTACACCTTC
CASSEFPGDYGYTF
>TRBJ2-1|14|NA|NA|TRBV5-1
TGCGCCAGCAGCTTGGGAGAGGGCGGGGATGAGCAGTTCTTC
CASSLGEGGDEQFF
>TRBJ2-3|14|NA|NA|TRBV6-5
TGTGCCAGCTCCTCCGGGGTACGCACAGATACGCAGTATTTT
CASSSGVRTDTQYF
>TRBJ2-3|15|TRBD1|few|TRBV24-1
TGTGCCACCAGTCCGGGACAGGGGCCCTCGGATACGCAGTATTTT
CATSPGQGPSDTQYF
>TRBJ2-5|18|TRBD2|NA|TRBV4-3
TGCGCCAGCAGCCAAGCACTAGCGGGGGAGGCGATACAAGAGACCCAGTACTTC
CASSQALAGEAIQETQYF
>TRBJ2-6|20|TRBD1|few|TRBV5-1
TGCGCCAGCAGCTTGACCGGGACAGGGGCATCTAGCTCTGGGGCCAACGTCCTGACTTTC
CASSLTGTGASSSGANVLTF
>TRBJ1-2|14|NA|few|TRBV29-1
TGCAGCGTCAATGCGGGGGCGACAAACTATGGCTACACCTTC
CSVNAGATNYGYTF
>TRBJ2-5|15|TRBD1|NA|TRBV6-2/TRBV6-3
TGTGCCAGCCAGGACAGGTCGCGGGCGCAAGAGACCCAGTACTTC
CASQDRSRAQETQYF
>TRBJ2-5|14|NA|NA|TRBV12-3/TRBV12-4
TGTGCCAGCAGCCACTCGGGGGGCCGGGAGACCCAGTACTTC
CASSHSGGRETQYF